The 13 T cell receptor beta chains presented below share a single source sample, sequenced in a study of blood T cell repertoires in COVID-19. Generated by immunoSEQ multiplex PCR, the TCRdb table keeps only in-frame clones and is missing some. Among some 200,000 clones listed, about four fifths were seen once. The sequenced material came from PBMCs or T cells enriched from blood (not recorded which). These receptor sequences come from a man aged 35 to 55 who had recovered from COVID-19.

This chain uses TRBV19 with TRBJ1-1; D remains unclear. Per germline, CDR1 LNHDA and CDR2 SQIVND (reference sequence). The V end lost 1 base, the J end lost 1 base, and 7 bases lay between the germline ends. CDR3 size: 14 residues. The CDR3 loop is CASSIVPENTEAFF. CDR3 coding DNA: TGTGCCAGTAGTATAGTTCCAGAGAACACTGAAGCTTTCTTT.

The chain links TRBV11-3 to TRBJ1-3; 7 bases map to TRBD1. This CDR3 has 16 residues. Germline CDR1 reads SGHNT; CDR2 reads YENEEA. J gave up 5 bases and V 9 bases, and 16 bases lay outside the gene matches. The CDR3 spells CARPLTGVLWRNTIYF. The CDR3, as DNA: TGTGCCAGACCACTTACAGGGGTGCTTTGGCGAAACACCATATATTTT.

This clone was recorded once. The rearrangement uses TRBV15 and TRBJ2-3, with TRBD1 matching 7 bases. The CDR3 spans 15 residues. Germline V lookup: CDR1 LNHNV, CDR2 YYDKDF (reference sequence). With 8 bases clipped from V and 5 bases from J, the junction kept 13 bases outside the gene matches. CDR3 sequence (DNA): TGTGCCACCGAAGATAGGGGGCGGTGGGGAGATACGCAGTATTTT. Its translation is CATEDRGRWGDTQYF.

The V gene is TRBV9, the J gene TRBJ2-3, with 11 bases that match TRBD2. Germline assignment: CDR1 SGDLS and CDR2 YYNGEE. The length of the CDR3 is 16 residues. The V gene end was trimmed by 4 bases and the J gene end by 3 bases; junction bases not matched to a gene: 7. DNA of the CDR3: TGTGCCAGCAGCCCTACCGGGACTAGCGGTACAGATACGCAGTATTTT. This codes for CASSPTGTSGTDTQYF.

The chain couples TRBV20-1 to TRBJ2-3; D not certain. The V gene's germline CDR1 is DFQATT and CDR2 SNEGSKA (reference sequence). The germline V and J ends were trimmed by 3 bases and 4 bases, with 11 bases remaining between them. CDR3 length: 13 amino acids. The CDR3 nucleotides are TGCAGTGCTAGTAAGCCGCAGGCAGATACGCAGTATTTT. Protein sequence: CSASKPQADTQYF.

The V call is TRBV9, the J call TRBJ2-7, with 8 bases matching TRBD1. Germline V CDR1 and CDR2: SGDLS, YYNGEE. V was pared by 4 bases and J by 0 bases, with 6 bases of the junction left unmatched. CDR3 size: 15 residues. The CDR3 region is CASSQSGGSSYEQYF. Written as DNA, the CDR3 is TGTGCCAGCAGCCAGTCAGGGGGCAGCTCCTACGAGCAGTACTTC.

This rearrangement joins TRBV4-1 to TRBJ2-5; 9 bases are a match to TRBD2. Germline lookup yields CDR1 MGHRA and CDR2 YSYEKL. J was trimmed by 1 base and V by 6 bases; bases with no gene match: 6. The CDR3 is 15 residues long. The chain's CDR3 is CASSLSSGAQETQYF. The CDR3 DNA sequence: TGCGCCAGCAGTCTGTCTAGCGGGGCCCAAGAGACCCAGTACTTC.

A few counts support this clone. The chain uses TRBV5-1 and TRBJ1-2; 9 bases agree with TRBD1. V lost 3 bases and J lost 4; bases outside the gene matches: 10. Germline V gene sequence: CDR1 SGHRS, CDR2 YFSETQ. The CDR3 totals 16 residues. The CDR3 here is CASSSARQGELYGYTF. CDR3 DNA: TGCGCCAGCAGCTCAGCCCGACAGGGGGAACTCTATGGCTACACCTTC.

V usage is TRBV6-4 and J usage is TRBJ1-1; TRBD1 matches at 7 bases. Germline lookup yields CDR1 MRHNA and CDR2 SNTAGT. With 6 bases clipped from V and 3 bases from J, the junction kept 4 bases outside the gene matches. This CDR3 has 13 amino acids. The CDR3 region has the DNA TGTGCCAGCAGCCCCGACAGGGACACTGAAGCTTTCTTT. This codes for CASSPDRDTEAFF.

The rearrangement uses TRBV4-1 and TRBJ2-1; possible D gene TRBD2, 5 bases. Germline V gene lookup returns CDR1 MGHRA and CDR2 YSYEKL. The V end lost 0 bases, the J end lost 0 bases, and 12 bases lay between the germline ends. The CDR3 spans 17 residues. CDR3 residues: CASSQDQLAGSYNEQFF. The CDR3 DNA reads as TGCGCCAGCAGCCAAGATCAGTTGGCGGGCTCCTACAATGAGCAGTTCTTC.

This rearrangement joins TRBV5-1 to TRBJ1-2, with 8 nucleotides matching TRBD1. CDR3 length: 13 amino acids. V was clipped by 3 bases and J by 2 bases; unmatched bases: 0. Germline V gene lookup returns CDR1 SGHRS and CDR2 YFSETQ. DNA for the CDR3: TGCGCCAGCAGCTGGACAGGGAACTATGGCTACACCTTC. This encodes CASSWTGNYGYTF.

The sample holds one count of this clone. This CDR3 is CASSSRGSVPDTQYF. The CDR3 coding sequence is TGCGCCAGCAGCTCCCGTGGTAGCGTCCCAGATACGCAGTATTTT. This chain uses TRBV5-1 with TRBJ2-3; TRBD2 might be the D (5 bases). The CDR3 spans 15 residues. V was pared by 3 bases and J by 4 bases, with 15 bases between. CDR1 and CDR2 (germline): SGHRS, YFSETQ.

The DNA of the CDR3 is TGTGCCAGCAGCTTAAGACGGGTTAGCACAGATACGCAGTATTTT. Translated, it gives CASSLRRVSTDTQYF. This chain uses TRBV7-8 with TRBJ2-3; D is unresolved. This CDR3 is 15 amino acids long. Germline V gene lookup returns CDR1 SGHVS and CDR2 FQNEAQ. V lost 2 bases and J lost 0, with 9 bases in between. The full variable domain, its missing parts supplied by reference TRBV7-8 and TRBJ2-3, is GAGVSQSPRYKVAKRGQDVALRCDPISGHVSLFWYQQALGQGPEFLTYFQNEAQLDKSGLPSDRFFAERPEGSVSTLKIQRTQQEDSAVYLCASSLRRVSTDTQYFGPGTRLTVL.